What follows are 3 T cell receptor beta chains derived from one specimen sequenced in a study of T-cell reconstitution after alpha-beta-depleted transplantation in children. This sample's TCRbeta library carried unique molecular identifier barcodes. TCRdb re-called the PCR reads with MiXCR, one entry per CDR3 protein. The sample lists hundreds of thousands of distinct CDR3 sequences, roughly 9.1% occurring once. This specimen consisted of PBMCs, obtained before TCRalphabeta/CD19-depleted stem cell transplant. The receptors stem from a boy younger than two with acute myeloid leukemia, due to receive a stem cell transplant.

This clonotype was counted ten times or more. The chain carries TRBV15 and TRBJ2-7; D may be TRBD2 (6 bases). CDR1 LNHNV and CDR2 YYDKDF come from the germline V gene (reference sequence). Between the trimmed V and J ends, which lost 1 base and 4 bases, there was a span of 14 bases. The CDR3 totals 15 residues. This CDR3 is CATSRAAGNGYEQYF. DNA for the CDR3: TGTGCCACCAGCAGAGCGGCGGGGAACGGGTACGAGCAGTACTTC.

Many counts were recorded for this clonotype. The DNA for the CDR3 is TGTGCCAGCAGCTTACGGACCGGGGGGCCGAACACCGGGGAGCTGTTTTTT. As protein: CASSLRTGGPNTGELFF. The chain carries TRBV7-8 and TRBJ2-2; maybe TRBD2 (7 bases). V lost 2 bases, J lost 0 bases, and 13 bases lay in between. The CDR3 has 17 amino acids. Germline lookup yields CDR1 SGHVS and CDR2 FQNEAQ.

This clonotype was detected ten times or more. The chain couples TRBV14 to TRBJ1-2; D ambiguous. The CDR3 runs to 16 residues. V was shortened by 0 bases and J by 2 bases, with 13 bases between the two germline ends. Germline lookup yields CDR1 SGHDN and CDR2 FVKESK. The CDR3, as DNA: TGTGCCAGCAGCCAAGATAGAGGCCGGGGAAACTATGGCTACACCTTC. Residues: CASSQDRGRGNYGYTF.